A selection of T cell receptor beta chains follows, all from one sample in a study of blood T cells in healthy people across ages. TCRdb processed the 5' RACE reads anew with MiXCR; each CDR3 protein has one entry. The table has approximately 290,000 distinct CDR3 sequences, around 30% seen once. Sequenced sample: blood. These receptors were taken from a woman aged 70 to 79 in good health. Both conserved end residues are part of each CDR3. D genes are given only for firm matches. Clone size is stated in some rows and not others, as once, few, many or a class when expanded.

abundance,j_gene,v_gene,d_gene,CDR3aa,CDR3nt
.,TRBJ2-5,TRBV7-9,TRBD1,CASSHTQGTETQYF,TGTGCCAGCAGCCACACACAGGGGACAGAGACCCAGTACTTC
once,TRBJ1-1,TRBV6-5,.,CASSYGRRRTNTEAFF,TGTGCCAGCAGTTACGGAAGGAGACGGACGAACACTGAAGCTTTCTTT
.,TRBJ2-1,TRBV3-1,.,CASSPRREPGNERFF,TGTGCCAGCAGCCCAAGACGGGAGCCTGGTAATGAGCGGTTCTTC
once,TRBJ2-3,TRBV19,TRBD2,CASRTSGVVSDTQYF,TGTGCCAGTAGGACTAGCGGGGTAGTTTCAGATACGCAGTATTTT
few,TRBJ1-4,TRBV28,.,CASSLEGLANEKLFF,TGTGCCAGCAGTTTAGAAGGGCTCGCTAATGAAAAACTGTTTTTT
.,TRBJ2-6,TRBV28,.,CASREGQGANVLTF,TGTGCCAGCAGGGAGGGGCAGGGGGCCAACGTCCTGACTTTC
.,TRBJ1-6,TRBV12-3/TRBV12-4,TRBD1,CASSSTGTGGSSPLHF,TGTGCCAGCAGTTCCACCGGGACAGGGGGTAGTTCACCCCTCCACTTT
.,TRBJ2-4,TRBV4-1,.,CASSQDYLTMGNIQYF,TGCGCCAGCAGCCAAGATTATCTAACTATGGGGAACATTCAGTACTTC
.,TRBJ2-7,TRBV12-3/TRBV12-4,TRBD1,CASSPLDRGPYEQYF,TGTGCCAGCAGTCCCCTCGACAGGGGACCCTACGAGCAGTACTTC
.,TRBJ2-7,TRBV4-1,.,CASSQDRGSPPPYEQYF,TGCGCCAGCAGCCAAGATCGGGGCAGCCCCCCACCCTACGAGCAGTACTTC
many,TRBJ2-5,TRBV7-2,.,CASSPGHNGGTETQYF,TGTGCCAGCAGCCCCGGCCATAATGGCGGGACGGAGACCCAGTACTTC
.,TRBJ2-1,TRBV7-2,.,CASASPGGSGNEQFF,TGTGCCAGCGCCTCACCAGGCGGTAGCGGCAATGAGCAGTTCTTC
many,TRBJ2-1,TRBV7-3,TRBD2,CASSLRAGVGNEQFF,TGTGCCAGCAGCTTAAGAGCGGGAGTTGGGAATGAGCAGTTCTTC
few,TRBJ2-1,TRBV29-1,.,CSVVRGVSYNEQFF,TGCAGCGTTGTGAGGGGGGTCTCCTACAATGAGCAGTTCTTC
few,TRBJ1-4,TRBV7-9,TRBD1,CASSLGAGGREKLFF,TGTGCCAGCAGCTTAGGGGCAGGGGGACGGGAAAAACTGTTTTTT
.,TRBJ1-4,TRBV7-2,.,CASSLNGLSEKLFF,TGTGCCAGCAGCTTAAACGGGTTAAGTGAAAAACTGTTTTTT
.,TRBJ1-1,TRBV18,.,CASSPLSAGGDTEAFF,TGTGCCAGCTCACCGTTGTCAGCGGGGGGTGACACTGAAGCTTTCTTT
.,TRBJ2-5,TRBV29-1,.,CSVGGLEETQYF,TGCAGCGTTGGTGGTTTGGAGGAGACCCAGTACTTC
.,TRBJ1-1,TRBV9,.,CASTWRITEAFF,TGTGCCAGCACGTGGAGGATCACTGAAGCTTTCTTT
few,TRBJ2-5,TRBV20-1,TRBD1,CSAIQGEETQYF,TGCAGTGCTATACAGGGGGAAGAGACCCAGTACTTC
.,TRBJ2-3,TRBV5-5,.,CASSLESSTSYTQYF,TGTGCCAGCAGCTTAGAGTCTAGCACCTCGTATACGCAGTATTTT
.,TRBJ2-1,TRBV5-4,TRBD1,CASSPRTGGTNEQFF,TGTGCCAGCAGTCCTCGGACAGGGGGTACCAATGAGCAGTTCTTC
once,TRBJ1-5,TRBV12-3/TRBV12-4,.,CASSLRDGSNQPQHF,TGTGCCAGCAGTTTAAGGGATGGGAGCAATCAGCCCCAGCATTTT
once,TRBJ1-1,TRBV19,.,CASSMVRGDEAFF,TGTGCCAGTAGTATGGTACGGGGGGATGAAGCTTTCTTT
few,TRBJ2-1,TRBV6-4,TRBD2,CASSDFVAGMNEQFF,TGTGCCAGCAGTGACTTTGTAGCGGGGATGAATGAGCAGTTCTTC
once,TRBJ2-1,TRBV9,.,CASSSRAAGSYNEQFF,TGTGCCAGCAGCTCACGGGCAGCGGGCTCCTACAATGAGCAGTTCTTC